The sample holds a few counts of the clone carrying this T cell receptor (beta chain). These data originate in a study of T-cell reconstitution after alpha-beta-depleted transplantation in children. Germline V CDR1 and CDR2: MNHEY, SVGAGI. This CDR3 region has 16 residues. V was trimmed by 2 bases and J by 0 bases, leaving 12 bases between them. Library preparation (for TCRbeta) was performed with unique molecular identifiers. Via MiXCR, TCRdb re-called the PCR reads, giving one row per CDR3 protein. The repertoire has over 300,000 distinct CDR3 sequences, 10% of them found once; the top ten carry 2% to 3%.

The sample here was PBMCs from the stem cell graft donor, taken from the stem cell graft. The chain joins TRBV6-5 to TRBJ2-3, with D hard to call. This TCR was sampled from a human donor who donated a stem cell graft to a child with acute lymphoblastic leukemia. CDR3 bases: TGTGCCAGCAGTTACCGATCGACTGCTAGCACAGATACGCAGTATTTT. Its translation: CASSYRSTASTDTQYF.